One and the same sample provided the 17 T cell receptor beta chains below, sequenced in a study of blood T cell repertoires in COVID-19. Produced via immunoSEQ multiplex PCR; TCRdb's table is partial and in-frame only. The repertoire holds 65,000 or so clones, roughly 79% seen once, with roughly 4% in the top ten. The sequenced sample consisted of peripheral blood. The receptors were sampled from a man between 60 and 70 years old with acute or convalescent COVID-19.

The genes are TRBV7-6 and TRBJ2-7; TRBD2 matches 9 bases. This CDR3 is built from 15 residues. Trimming removed 1 base from V and 7 bases from J; junction bases left unmatched: 8. Germline V gene lookup returns CDR1 SGHVS and CDR2 FNYEAQ. The CDR3 protein is CASSLDLAGPEEQYF. CDR3 DNA: TGTGCCAGCAGCTTAGACCTAGCGGGGCCGGAGGAGCAGTACTTC.

The genes are TRBV7-2 and TRBJ2-5, with D possibly TRBD2 on 5 matching bases. The CDR3 sequence is 14 residues long. Trimming removed 5 bases at V and 2 bases at J, with 12 bases between. Germline CDR1 reads SGHTA; CDR2 reads FQGNSA. This CDR3 is CASSPGRTQETQYF. Here the CDR3 DNA reads TGTGCCAGCAGCCCTGGACGGACTCAAGAGACCCAGTACTTC.

The chain has TRBV27 and TRBJ2-5; 7 positions match TRBD1. The CDR3 totals 19 residues. The V gene's germline CDR1 is MNHEY and CDR2 SMNVEV (reference sequence). V trimming: 2 bases; J trimming: 5 bases; junction bases outside the gene matches: 20. CDR3 sequence: CASSLRPPTGFGSLETQYF. The CDR3, as DNA: TGTGCCAGCAGTTTAAGACCCCCGACAGGGTTTGGATCCTTGGAGACCCAGTACTTC.

This rearrangement joins TRBV5-1 to TRBJ1-1, with 12 bases lining up with TRBD1. This CDR3 has 16 amino acids. The V and J ends lost 4 bases and 3 bases, in that order; junction bases with no gene match: 7. Germline-derived CDR1 and CDR2 are SGHRS and YFSETQ. DNA for the CDR3: TGCGCCAGCAGCCGGGGACAGGGGGCGGTTGACACTGAAGCTTTCTTT. This sequence encodes CASSRGQGAVDTEAFF.

The V gene is TRBV2, the J gene TRBJ2-5, with 9 bases lining up with TRBD1. The junction had 8 bases not matched to a gene; V was cut back by 0 bases and J by 3 bases. The CDR3 has 17 amino acids. In germline, CDR1 is SNHLY, CDR2 FYNNEI. The chain's CDR3 is CASSEAGTGTGKETQYF. The DNA of the CDR3 is TGTGCCAGCAGTGAAGCGGGGACCGGGACAGGGAAAGAGACCCAGTACTTC.

This clone has more than one count but fewer than ten. This chain connects TRBV5-4 to TRBJ2-5; D uncertain. Germline CDR1 and CDR2: SGHNT and YYREEE (reference sequence). Between the trimmed V and J ends, which lost 0 bases and 5 bases, there was a span of 5 bases. The CDR3 spans 12 residues. The CDR3 coding sequence is TGTGCCAGCAGCTTGGTCGAGGAGACCCAGTACTTC. Amino acid sequence: CASSLVEETQYF. Using reference TRBV5-4 and TRBJ2-5 for the parts outside the CDR3, the full variable domain is ETGVTQSPTHLIKTRGQQVTLRCSSQSGHNTVSWYQQALGQGPQFIFQYYREEENGRGNFPPRFSGLQFPNYSSELNVNALELDDSALYLCASSLVEETQYFGPGTRLLVL.

The rearrangement links TRBV24-1 to TRBJ1-1; 12 nucleotides match TRBD1. Trimming at V came to 7 bases and at J to 1 base, leaving 3 bases not matched to a gene. CDR3 length: 15 residues. Germline V gene lookup returns CDR1 KGHDR and CDR2 SFDVKD. The CDR3 is CATRGQGAGNTEAFF. CDR3 DNA: TGTGCCACCAGGGGACAGGGGGCAGGGAACACTGAAGCTTTCTTT.

V gene TRBV6-1 combines with J gene TRBJ1-2; TRBD1 matches 8 bases. V shed 3 bases, J shed 8 bases, and the junction held 8 bases outside the gene matches. Germline-derived CDR1 and CDR2 are MNHNS and SASEGT. The length of the CDR3 is 14 residues. Here the CDR3 reads CASSDLQGARGYTF. The CDR3 DNA reads as TGTGCCAGCAGTGACCTCCAGGGGGCGCGAGGCTACACCTTC.

This chain links TRBV5-1 with TRBJ1-2; 12 nucleotides align to TRBD1. The trim removed 0 bases at V and 7 bases at J, leaving 7 bases unmatched. CDR1 SGHRS and CDR2 YFSETQ come from the germline V gene. This CDR3 contains 16 residues. DNA of the CDR3: TGCGCCAGCAGCTTGGCCGTGGGACAGGGGGCCTCTGGCTACACCTTC. Translation gives CASSLAVGQGASGYTF.

V and J are TRBV7-9 and TRBJ1-1; 9 positions match TRBD1. Trimming at V came to 3 bases and at J to 8 bases, leaving 7 bases not matched to a gene. The CDR3 has 14 residues. CDR1 SEHNR and CDR2 FQNEAQ come from the germline V gene (reference sequence). CDR3 loop: CASSFTGTGREAFF. The CDR3 nucleotides are TGTGCCAGCAGCTTTACCGGGACAGGGAGAGAAGCTTTCTTT.

The rearrangement joins TRBV7-9 to TRBJ1-1; TRBD1 might be the D (6 bases). Per germline, CDR1 SEHNR and CDR2 FQNEAQ (reference sequence). V was trimmed by 5 bases and J by 1 base, leaving 14 bases between them. This CDR3 is built from 15 residues. As DNA, the CDR3 is TGTGCCAGCAGCCCTGCAGGCAGGGGGAACACTGAAGCTTTCTTT. It specifies CASSPAGRGNTEAFF. The full variable domain, completed using reference TRBV7-9 and TRBJ1-1, is DTGVSQNPRHKITKRGQNVTFRCDPISEHNRLYWYRQTLGQGPEFLTYFQNEAQLEKSRLLSDRFSAERPKGSFSTLEIQRTEQGDSAMYLCASSPAGRGNTEAFFGQGTRLTVV.

The chain joins TRBV28 to TRBJ2-3, with a tentative D call TRBD2 (5 bases). Deletions cut 8 bases from V and 1 base from J, with 10 bases between. Germline values: CDR1 MDHEN, CDR2 SYDVKM. This CDR3 region has 13 residues. The CDR3 here is CASRGSGTDTQYF. The CDR3 DNA follows: TGTGCCAGCCGCGGGTCGGGCACAGATACGCAGTATTTT.

This clone showed up just once. V is TRBV29-1 and J is TRBJ2-6, with 10 bases that match TRBD1. CDR3 length equals 16 residues. V was pared by 3 bases and J by 5 bases, with 7 bases of the junction left unmatched. Germline loops: CDR1 SQVTM, CDR2 ANQGSEA. CDR3 amino acids: CSVDRDRGSWANVLTF. The CDR3 nucleotides read TGCAGCGTTGACCGGGACAGGGGTTCCTGGGCCAACGTCCTGACTTTC.

The table lists this clone with a few counts. The chain employs TRBV5-4 and TRBJ2-5, with D maybe TRBD1 (5 bases). Germline assignment: CDR1 SGHNT and CDR2 YYREEE (reference sequence). The CDR3 runs to 14 residues. The V gene lost 2 bases and the J gene lost 1 base, with 9 bases spanning the gap. The CDR3 reads CASSLQDGQETQYF. The DNA of the CDR3 is TGTGCCAGCAGCTTACAGGACGGCCAAGAGACCCAGTACTTC. Full variable domain (outside the CDR3, taken from reference TRBV5-4 and TRBJ2-5): ETGVTQSPTHLIKTRGQQVTLRCSSQSGHNTVSWYQQALGQGPQFIFQYYREEENGRGNFPPRFSGLQFPNYSSELNVNALELDDSALYLCASSLQDGQETQYFGPGTRLLVL.

The table lists this clone with a few counts. The V call is TRBV10-2, the J call TRBJ1-3, with TRBD1 matching over 8 bases. V trimming: 5 bases; J trimming: 8 bases; junction bases outside the gene matches: 8. CDR1 WSHSY and CDR2 SAAADI come from the germline V gene. The CDR3 length is 14 residues. This CDR3 reads CASSWQGAEDTIYF. In DNA form, the CDR3 reads TGCGCCAGCAGTTGGCAGGGGGCCGAAGACACCATATATTTT.

The chain employs TRBV30 and TRBJ1-2, with D possibly matching TRBD1 (5 bases). V dropped 2 bases and J dropped 6 bases, with 16 bases sitting between them. This CDR3 comprises 14 residues. Germline V gene sequence: CDR1 GTSNPN, CDR2 SVGIG (reference sequence). CDR3: CAWSRAGRFHGYTF. The CDR3 nucleotides are TGTGCCTGGAGTAGGGCAGGGAGGTTCCATGGCTACACCTTC.

This clone was found once. The rearrangement uses TRBV5-4 and TRBJ1-2; 8 bases are shared with TRBD1. Germline V gives CDR1 SGHNT, CDR2 YYREEE (reference sequence). V lost 4 bases, J lost 1 base, and 6 bases stayed unmatched. The CDR3 runs to 15 residues. The CDR3 coding sequence is TGTGCCAGCAGCGGGGGACAGGTCTTTAACTATGGCTACACCTTC. This gives the protein CASSGGQVFNYGYTF.